Included here is one T cell receptor beta chain sequence, with context. The data are from a study of T cell changes during pregnancy in multiple sclerosis. Assay used: immunoSEQ multiplex PCR; TCRdb lists only in-frame clones, some missing. The repertoire consists of tens of thousands of clones, with 91% occurring once and the leading ten covering around 0.85%. Trimming cost V 2 bases and J 2 bases; bases outside gene matches: 1. Germline CDR1 and CDR2: SGDLS and YYNGEE. CDR3 length: 15 amino acids. The chain links TRBV9 to TRBJ2-1, with 10 bases aligning to TRBD2. Source: peripheral blood, taken before pregnancy. The TCR originated in a female donor with multiple sclerosis, enrolled in a pregnancy study. CDR3 bases: TGTGCCAGCAGCGTCCTAGCGGGGGCCTACAATGAGCAGTTCTTC. Amino acid sequence: CASSVLAGAYNEQFF. Based on the CDR3 plus reference TRBV9 and TRBJ2-1, the full variable domain is DSGVTQTPKHLITATGQRVTLRCSPRSGDLSVYWYQQSLDQGLQFLIQYYNGEERAKGNILERFSAQQFPDLHSELNLSSLELGDSALYFCASSVLAGAYNEQFFGPGTRLTVL.